This TCR beta chain was identified in a study of blood T cell repertoires in COVID-19. The CDR3 runs to 18 residues. Germline V gene lookup returns CDR1 KGHSH and CDR2 LQKENI. V lost 6 bases and J 7 bases, leaving 25 bases between the germline ends. Clones were sequenced by immunoSEQ multiplex PCR, and TCRdb holds only the in-frame ones, with some missing. This sample yields 230,000 or so clones, of which roughly nine tenths are seen a single time; about 4.5% belongs to the top ten. The sequence came from a woman in her forties who had recovered from COVID-19. The chain is built from TRBV18 and TRBJ1-6; D may be TRBD1 (6 bases). The sequenced sample was peripheral blood. This chain's CDR3 is CASSPATGGGVGNSPLHF. The CDR3 region has the DNA TGTGCCAGCTCGCCCGCGACCGGAGGGGGGGTGGGGAATTCACCCCTCCACTTT.